This TCR beta chain was obtained from a study of post-analysis software for immune sequencing data. Study-wide background: As for disease course, relapsing-remitting, secondary progressive and progressive-relapsing multiple sclerosis were all included. Study-level findings and limits: Compared against controls, patients with multiple sclerosis displayed significantly lower normalized Chao1 diversity. Elevated frequency relative to controls characterized four to six TRBV segments in patients, TRBV5-6, TRBV5-1 and TRBV20-1 among them.

Presence of unique molecular identifiers characterized the TCR beta cDNA libraries. cDNA molecules numbering around 500,000 came from roughly 1 to 10 million T cells. TCRdb independently ran MiXCR on the PCR reads; one entry per CDR3 protein. Here the sample spans roughly 730,000 distinct CDR3 sequences, roughly 29% being singletons. Only a few counts were recorded for this clonotype. Antigen specificity is unknown. The CDR3 is 13 amino acids. The V end was cut by 2 bases, the J end by 2 bases, with 9 bases between. The germline V gene encodes CDR1 SQVTM and CDR2 ANQGSEA. V and J are TRBV29-1 and TRBJ1-1, with D possibly matching TRBD1 (5 bases). This sequence originates from a girl aged 5-17 years with multiple sclerosis. The sequenced sample was blood. CDR3 amino acids: CSVERGGNTEAFF. Here the CDR3 DNA reads TGCAGCGTTGAACGGGGGGGTAACACTGAAGCTTTCTTT.